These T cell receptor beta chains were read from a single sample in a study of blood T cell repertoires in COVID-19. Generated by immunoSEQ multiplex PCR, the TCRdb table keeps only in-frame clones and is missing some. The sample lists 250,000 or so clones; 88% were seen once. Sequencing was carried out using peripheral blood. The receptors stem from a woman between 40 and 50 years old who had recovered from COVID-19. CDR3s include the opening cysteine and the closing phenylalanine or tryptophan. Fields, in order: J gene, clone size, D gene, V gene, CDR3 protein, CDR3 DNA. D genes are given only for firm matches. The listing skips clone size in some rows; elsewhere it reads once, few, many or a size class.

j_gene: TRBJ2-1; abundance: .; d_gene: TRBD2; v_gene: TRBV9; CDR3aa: CASSAGLAGGRLYNEQFF; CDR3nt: TGTGCCAGCAGCGCCGGACTAGCGGGAGGCCGCCTATACAATGAGCAGTTCTTC
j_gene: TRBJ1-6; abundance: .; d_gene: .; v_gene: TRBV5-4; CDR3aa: CASSLGGVSNSPLHF; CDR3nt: TGTGCCAGCAGCTTGGGGGGGGTGAGTAATTCACCCCTCCACTTT
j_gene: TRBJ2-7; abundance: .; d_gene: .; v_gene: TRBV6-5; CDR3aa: CASGRSSYEQYF; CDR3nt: TGTGCCAGCGGGAGGAGCTCCTACGAGCAGTACTTC
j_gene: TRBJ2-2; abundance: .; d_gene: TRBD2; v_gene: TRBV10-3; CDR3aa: CAISALAGANTGELFF; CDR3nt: TGTGCCATCAGCGCACTAGCGGGCGCGAACACCGGGGAGCTGTTTTTT
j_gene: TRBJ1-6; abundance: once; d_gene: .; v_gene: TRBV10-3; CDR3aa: CAISDPGAGYNSPLHF; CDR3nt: TGTGCCATCAGTGACCCTGGGGCAGGCTATAATTCACCCCTCCACTTT
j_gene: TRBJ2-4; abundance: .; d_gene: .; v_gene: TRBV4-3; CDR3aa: CASSPSTALAKNIQYF; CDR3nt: TGCGCCAGCAGCCCGTCGACAGCTCTAGCCAAAAACATTCAGTACTTC
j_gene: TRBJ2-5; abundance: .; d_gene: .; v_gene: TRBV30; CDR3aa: CAWADRDTQQETQYF; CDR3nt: TGTGCCTGGGCGGACCGGGACACTCAACAAGAGACCCAGTACTTC
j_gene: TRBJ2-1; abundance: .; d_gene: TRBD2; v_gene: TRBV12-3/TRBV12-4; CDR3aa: CATSGMYNEQFF; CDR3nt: TGTGCCACTAGCGGGATGTACAATGAGCAGTTCTTC
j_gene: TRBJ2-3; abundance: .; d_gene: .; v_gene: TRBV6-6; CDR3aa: CASRVQRDTTDTQYF; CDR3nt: TGTGCCAGCAGGGTACAAAGGGACACCACAGATACGCAGTATTTT
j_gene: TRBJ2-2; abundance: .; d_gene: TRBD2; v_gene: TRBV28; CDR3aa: CASSLAGSGTGELFF; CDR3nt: TGTGCCAGCAGTTTAGCTGGTAGCGGGACCGGGGAGCTGTTTTTT
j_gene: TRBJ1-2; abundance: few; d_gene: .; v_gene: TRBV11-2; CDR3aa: CASSAHRTPNYGYTF; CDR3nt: TGTGCCAGCAGCGCACACAGGACCCCTAACTATGGCTACACCTTC
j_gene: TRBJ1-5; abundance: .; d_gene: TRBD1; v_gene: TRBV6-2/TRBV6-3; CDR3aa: CASSSGQGIDQPQHF; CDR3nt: TGTGCCAGCAGTTCGGGACAGGGGATCGATCAGCCCCAGCATTTT
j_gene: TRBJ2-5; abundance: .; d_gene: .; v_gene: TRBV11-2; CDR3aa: CASSPGAEETQYF; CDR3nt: TGTGCCAGCAGCCCAGGGGCCGAAGAGACCCAGTACTTC
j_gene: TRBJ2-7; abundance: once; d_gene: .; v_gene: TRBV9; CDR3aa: CASSSAVGGSYEQYF; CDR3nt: TGTGCCAGCAGCTCCGCGGTGGGGGGTTCCTACGAGCAGTACTTC
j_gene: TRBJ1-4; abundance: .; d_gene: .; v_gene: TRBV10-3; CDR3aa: CAITPGGEKLFF; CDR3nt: TGTGCCATCACCCCGGGGGGAGAAAAACTGTTTTTT
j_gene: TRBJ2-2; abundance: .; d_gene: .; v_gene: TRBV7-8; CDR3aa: CATTFGGPNTGELFF; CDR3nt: TGTGCCACCACGTTCGGCGGTCCGAACACCGGGGAGCTGTTTTTT
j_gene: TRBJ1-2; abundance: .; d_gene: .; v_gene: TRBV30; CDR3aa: CAWSNGGSYGYTF; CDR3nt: TGTGCCTGGAGCAACGGGGGAAGCTATGGCTACACCTTC
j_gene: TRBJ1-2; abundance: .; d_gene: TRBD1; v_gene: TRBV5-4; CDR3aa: CASSSSLTTGAHYGYTF; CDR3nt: TGTGCCAGCAGCTCCTCCCTCACGACAGGGGCACACTATGGCTACACCTTC
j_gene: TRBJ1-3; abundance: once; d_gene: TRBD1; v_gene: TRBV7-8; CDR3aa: CASSSPGQGAGNTIYF; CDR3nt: TGTGCCAGCAGCTCCCCGGGACAGGGAGCTGGAAACACCATATATTTT
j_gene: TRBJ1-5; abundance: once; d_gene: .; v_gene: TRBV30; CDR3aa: CAWSAQDNQPQHF; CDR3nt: TGTGCCTGGAGTGCCCAGGACAATCAGCCCCAGCATTTT
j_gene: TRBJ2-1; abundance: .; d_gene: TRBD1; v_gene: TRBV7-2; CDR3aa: CASSQGQGAGNEQFF; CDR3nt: TGTGCCAGCAGCCAGGGACAGGGGGCCGGCAATGAGCAGTTCTTC
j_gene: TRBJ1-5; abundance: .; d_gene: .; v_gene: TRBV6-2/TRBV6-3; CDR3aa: CASSWEDHNQPQHF; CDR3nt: TGTGCCAGCAGTTGGGAGGACCATAATCAGCCCCAGCATTTT
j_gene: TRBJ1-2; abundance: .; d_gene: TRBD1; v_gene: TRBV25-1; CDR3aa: CASSTGQGPYGYTF; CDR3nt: TGTGCCAGCAGTACGGGACAGGGCCCCTATGGCTACACCTTC
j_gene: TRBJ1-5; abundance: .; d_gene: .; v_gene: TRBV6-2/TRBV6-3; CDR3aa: CASSPTEGPQHF; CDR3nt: TGTGCCAGCAGCCCGACGGAGGGGCCCCAGCATTTT
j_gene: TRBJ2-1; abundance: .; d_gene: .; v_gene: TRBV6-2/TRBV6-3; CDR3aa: CASSYGSGAWNEQFF; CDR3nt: TGTGCCAGCAGTTATGGGAGCGGAGCGTGGAATGAGCAGTTCTTC
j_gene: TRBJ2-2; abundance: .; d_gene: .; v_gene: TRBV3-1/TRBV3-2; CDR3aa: CASSPQGWGELFF; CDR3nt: TGTGCCAGCAGCCCCCAGGGGTGGGGGGAGCTGTTTTTT
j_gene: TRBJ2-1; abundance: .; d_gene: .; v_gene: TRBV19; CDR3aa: CASSMGTANEQFF; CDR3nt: TGTGCCAGTAGTATGGGGACTGCCAATGAGCAGTTCTTC
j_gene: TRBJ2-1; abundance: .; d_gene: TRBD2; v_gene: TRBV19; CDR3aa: CASSIDLGTSGTDEQFF; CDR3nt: TGTGCCAGTAGTATAGATTTGGGGACTAGCGGGACGGATGAGCAGTTCTTC
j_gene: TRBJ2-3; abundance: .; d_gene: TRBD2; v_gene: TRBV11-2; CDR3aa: CASGKLAGGSPSTDTQYF; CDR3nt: TGTGCCAGCGGCAAACTAGCGGGAGGGTCCCCTAGCACAGATACGCAGTATTTT
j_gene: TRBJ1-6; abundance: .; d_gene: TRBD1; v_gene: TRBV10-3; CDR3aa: CATTGVGNSPLHF; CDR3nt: TGTGCCACGACAGGGGTGGGGAATTCACCCCTCCACTTT
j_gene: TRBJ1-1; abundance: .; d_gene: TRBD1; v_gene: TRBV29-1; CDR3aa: CSLGQGTTEAFF; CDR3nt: TGCAGCCTGGGACAGGGAACCACTGAAGCTTTCTTT
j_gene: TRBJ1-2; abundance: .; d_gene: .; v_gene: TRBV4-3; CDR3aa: CASSQDLETGGTF; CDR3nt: TGCGCCAGCAGCCAAGATTTAGAGACAGGAGGCACCTTC
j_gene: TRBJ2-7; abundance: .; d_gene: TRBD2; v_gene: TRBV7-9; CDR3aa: CASSPTPGGGPGPYEQYF; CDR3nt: TGTGCCAGCAGCCCAACCCCTGGGGGAGGGCCAGGACCCTACGAGCAGTACTTC
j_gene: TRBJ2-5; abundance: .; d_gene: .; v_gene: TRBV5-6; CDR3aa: CASSPGYTLQETQYF; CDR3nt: TGTGCCAGCAGCCCGGGGTATACATTACAAGAGACCCAGTACTTC
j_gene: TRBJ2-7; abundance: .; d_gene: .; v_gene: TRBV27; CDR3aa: CASSLFGGPPYEQYF; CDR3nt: TGTGCCAGCAGTTTATTCGGGGGACCCCCCTACGAGCAGTACTTC
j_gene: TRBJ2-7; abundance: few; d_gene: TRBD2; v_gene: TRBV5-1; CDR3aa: CASSLGLGGGSGYEQYF; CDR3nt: TGCGCCAGCAGCTTGGGACTAGGCGGGGGGAGCGGCTACGAGCAGTACTTC
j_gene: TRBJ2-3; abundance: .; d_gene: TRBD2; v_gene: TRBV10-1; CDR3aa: CASSESRIGRSTDTQYF; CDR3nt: TGCGCCAGCAGTGAGTCTCGGATCGGGAGGTCCACAGATACGCAGTATTTT
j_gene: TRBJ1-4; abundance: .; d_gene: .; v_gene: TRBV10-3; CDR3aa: CAISPEAVGEKLFF; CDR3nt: TGTGCCATCAGCCCCGAGGCAGTGGGTGAAAAACTGTTTTTT
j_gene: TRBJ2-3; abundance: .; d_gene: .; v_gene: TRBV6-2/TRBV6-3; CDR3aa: CASSLGSSGPAHTQYF; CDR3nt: TGTGCCAGCAGTCTTGGGAGTAGCGGTCCTGCCCATACGCAGTATTTT
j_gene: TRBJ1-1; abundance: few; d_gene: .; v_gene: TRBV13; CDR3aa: CASSTRGAMNTEAFF; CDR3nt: TGTGCCAGCAGCACCCGGGGGGCGATGAACACTGAAGCTTTCTTT
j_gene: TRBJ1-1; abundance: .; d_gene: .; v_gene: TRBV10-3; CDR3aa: CAIRGTPNTEAFF; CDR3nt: TGTGCCATCAGGGGGACACCTAACACTGAAGCTTTCTTT
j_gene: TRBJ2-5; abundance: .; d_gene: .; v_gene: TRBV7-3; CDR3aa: CASSPNTGETQYF; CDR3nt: TGTGCCAGCAGCCCCAACACCGGGGAGACCCAGTACTTC
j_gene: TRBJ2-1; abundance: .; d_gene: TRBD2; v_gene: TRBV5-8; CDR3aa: CASSPRLAPYNEQFF; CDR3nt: TGTGCCAGCAGCCCCAGACTAGCGCCCTACAATGAGCAGTTCTTC
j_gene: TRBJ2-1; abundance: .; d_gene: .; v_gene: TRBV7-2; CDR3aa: CASSLYAQGQNEQFF; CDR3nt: TGTGCCAGCAGCTTATATGCACAGGGTCAGAATGAGCAGTTCTTC
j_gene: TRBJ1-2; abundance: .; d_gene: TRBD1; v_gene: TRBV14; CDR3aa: CASSPIQGNYGYTF; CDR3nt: TGTGCCAGCAGCCCCATACAGGGGAACTATGGCTACACCTTC
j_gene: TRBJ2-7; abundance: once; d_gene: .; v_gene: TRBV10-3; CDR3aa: CAISELVPGSYEQYF; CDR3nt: TGTGCCATCAGTGAGTTGGTACCGGGATCCTACGAGCAGTACTTC
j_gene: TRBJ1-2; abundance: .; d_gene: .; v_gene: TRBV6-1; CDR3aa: CASSDRGGYTF; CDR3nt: TGTGCCAGCAGTGATCGGGGTGGCTACACCTTC
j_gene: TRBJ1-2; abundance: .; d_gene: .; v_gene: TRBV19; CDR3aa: CASSMTLGGNYGYTF; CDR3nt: TGTGCCAGTAGTATGACCCTCGGGGGAAACTATGGCTACACCTTC
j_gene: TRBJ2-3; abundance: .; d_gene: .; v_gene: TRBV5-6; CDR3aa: CASSGGITDTQYF; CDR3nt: TGTGCCAGCAGCGGCGGGATCACAGATACGCAGTATTTT
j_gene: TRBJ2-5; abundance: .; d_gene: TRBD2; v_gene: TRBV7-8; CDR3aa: CASSFGVAGRVQETQYF; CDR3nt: TGTGCCAGCAGCTTTGGGGTAGCGGGAAGGGTCCAAGAGACCCAGTACTTC
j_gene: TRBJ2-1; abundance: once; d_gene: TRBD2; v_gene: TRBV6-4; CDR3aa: CASTSASGSLFF; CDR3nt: TGTGCCAGCACGTCGGCTAGCGGGAGTCTGTTCTTC
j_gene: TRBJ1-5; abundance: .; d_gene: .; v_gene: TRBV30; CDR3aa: CAWSVQGQTQHF; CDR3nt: TGTGCCTGGAGTGTACAGGGTCAAACCCAGCATTTT
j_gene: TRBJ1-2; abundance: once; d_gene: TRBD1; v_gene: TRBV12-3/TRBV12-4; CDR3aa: CASSLDRVYGYTF; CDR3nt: TGTGCCAGCAGTTTGGACAGGGTCTATGGCTACACCTTC